Shown below are 16 T cell receptor beta chains from a single sample sequenced in a study of blood T cell repertoires in COVID-19. Libraries were prepared by immunoSEQ multiplex PCR; TCRdb keeps only in-frame clonotypes and omits some of them. The repertoire has 450,000 or so clones, about nine tenths of them found once; the top ten carry around 1.5%. The sample comprised peripheral blood. These receptors all come from a woman aged 35 to 49 with COVID-19, enrolled during active disease.

V and J are TRBV28 and TRBJ2-7; D is possibly TRBD2 (6 bases). The V end was cut by 3 bases, the J end by 5 bases, with 11 bases between. CDR3 size: 13 residues. Germline V gene data show CDR1 as MDHEN and CDR2 as SYDVKM. CDR3 nucleotides: TGTGCCAGCAGTTTGTTGGCGGGGAACGAGCAGTACTTC. It is translated as CASSLLAGNEQYF. Full variable domain (rest looked up from reference TRBV28 and TRBJ2-7): DVKVTQSSRYLVKRTGEKVFLECVQDMDHENMFWYRQDPGLGLRLIYFSYDVKMKEKGDIPEGYSVSREKKERFSLILESASTNQTSMYLCASSLLAGNEQYFGPGTRLTVT.

This chain connects TRBV19 to TRBJ1-1, with 8 nucleotides matching TRBD1. With 1 base clipped from V and 11 bases from J, the junction kept 3 bases outside the gene matches. This CDR3 spans 12 amino acids. From germline, CDR1 is LNHDA and CDR2 SQIVND (reference sequence). CDR3: CASSIGTGRAFF. CDR3 coding DNA: TGTGCCAGTAGTATAGGGACAGGGAGGGCTTTCTTT.

V is TRBV10-3 and J is TRBJ1-4, with D possibly being TRBD1 (5 bases). Between the trimmed V and J ends, which lost 5 bases and 4 bases, there was a span of 14 bases. The CDR3 is 15 amino acids. Germline V gene data show CDR1 as ENHRY and CDR2 as SYGVKD. The CDR3 region is CAISPGRGFNEKLFF. The DNA of the CDR3 is TGTGCCATCAGTCCGGGACGGGGGTTTAATGAAAAACTGTTTTTT.

The genes are TRBV27 and TRBJ2-2; D is perhaps TRBD2 (5 bases). This CDR3 contains 14 residues. Trimming cost V 3 bases and J 4 bases, with 9 bases left between them. Germline values: CDR1 MNHEY, CDR2 SMNVEV (reference sequence). CDR3 sequence (DNA): TGTGCCAGCAGTTTGGGAGCTTTCACCGGGGAGCTGTTTTTT. As protein: CASSLGAFTGELFF.

The DNA for the CDR3 is TGCGCCAGCAGCCAATCCGGGGGGGAACATTATGGCTACACCTTC. Translation gives CASSQSGGEHYGYTF. V usage is TRBV4-1 and J usage is TRBJ1-2; perhaps TRBD1 as D (5 bases). V was cut by 2 bases and J by 5 bases, with 15 bases left in between. CDR1 and CDR2 (germline): MGHRA, YSYEKL. The CDR3 has 15 amino acids.

The CDR3 nucleotides are TGTGCCAGCAGCTTGGCGGGACTAGCGGGGGCAGGGAGCACAGATACGCAGTATTTT. Its protein product is CASSLAGLAGAGSTDTQYF. This sequence joins TRBV5-4 and TRBJ2-3; TRBD2 agrees at 14 bases. Per the germline V gene, CDR1 is SGHNT and CDR2 is YYREEE (reference sequence). Losses at the gene ends were 0 bases for V and 0 bases for J; bases not matched to a gene: 6. CDR3 length equals 19 residues.

The rearrangement uses TRBV27 and TRBJ1-1, with a weak D call TRBD1 (5 bases). Germline-derived CDR1 and CDR2 are MNHEY and SMNVEV (reference sequence). Trimming left V 5 bases short and J 1 base short, with 17 bases between. This CDR3 has 16 amino acids. The CDR3 nucleotides are TGTGCCAGCAGTACCACGAGACAGAATCCGAACACTGAAGCTTTCTTT. It yields the protein CASSTTRQNPNTEAFF.

In nucleotides, the CDR3 is TGTGCCAGCAGAGTAAACAGGGACGGCTACACCTTC. It codes for CASRVNRDGYTF. The rearrangement uses TRBV28 and TRBJ1-2, with D perhaps TRBD1 (6 bases). The V and J ends lost 6 bases and 8 bases respectively, with 13 bases between them. This CDR3 contains 12 residues. Looked up from germline, CDR1 is MDHEN and CDR2 is SYDVKM.

The genes are TRBV27 and TRBJ2-2; D is undetermined. The CDR3 runs 12 residues. Germline V CDR1 and CDR2: MNHEY, SMNVEV (reference sequence). V gave up 5 bases and J gave up 6 bases, with 7 bases separating them. The CDR3 sequence: CASSTRAGELFF. DNA for the CDR3: TGTGCCAGCAGTACCCGAGCCGGGGAGCTGTTTTTT.

This clone was counted a few times. The rearrangement joins TRBV19 to TRBJ2-7, with 7 bases matching TRBD2. Per germline, CDR1 LNHDA and CDR2 SQIVND (reference sequence). The CDR3 has 14 amino acids. The V gene end was trimmed by 3 bases and the J gene end by 2 bases; junction bases not matched to a gene: 4. CDR3 region: CASSMGRGTYEQYF. Written as DNA, the CDR3 is TGTGCCAGTAGTATGGGGCGGGGGACCTACGAGCAGTACTTC.

V and J are TRBV27 and TRBJ2-4; 10 bases align to TRBD1. The CDR3 has 16 residues. The J segment lost 0 bases and the V segment lost 5 bases, leaving 4 bases of the junction unmatched. CDR1 is MNHEY, CDR2 SMNVEV, per germline (reference sequence). The CDR3: CASSPGQGLAKNIQYF. In DNA, the CDR3 is TGTGCCAGCAGTCCGGGACAGGGGCTAGCCAAAAACATTCAGTACTTC.

The CDR3 DNA sequence: TGTGCCAGCAGTCTCATGTCCCCGGGAGCCACAGATACGCAGTATTTT. It is translated as CASSLMSPGATDTQYF. This sequence joins TRBV27 and TRBJ2-3, with TRBD2 as a possible D gene (6 bases). Trimming stripped 5 bases from V and 2 bases from J, with 17 bases between. CDR3 size: 16 residues. Per the germline V gene, CDR1 is MNHEY and CDR2 is SMNVEV (reference sequence).

The rearrangement links TRBV15 to TRBJ1-2; 7 bases match TRBD1. Per germline, CDR1 LNHNV and CDR2 YYDKDF (reference sequence). The CDR3 runs 15 residues. Trimming cost V 6 bases and J 1 base; bases outside gene matches: 8. The CDR3 reads CATSRRTGVNYGYTF. The CDR3, as DNA: TGTGCCACCAGTCGTAGAACAGGGGTTAACTATGGCTACACCTTC.

Here the CDR3 reads CASSYGTGGGGEQFF. CDR3 coding DNA: TGTGCCAGCAGTTACGGGACAGGGGGGGGCGGTGAGCAGTTCTTC. The V call is TRBV6-5, the J call TRBJ2-1, with 11 positions matching TRBD1. There are 15 residues in the CDR3. Per germline, CDR1 MNHEY and CDR2 SVGAGI. The trim removed 2 bases at V and 9 bases at J, leaving 6 bases unmatched.

V and J are TRBV2 and TRBJ2-5; TRBD1 might be the D (5 bases). V was pared by 7 bases and J by 2 bases, with 11 bases between. The length of the CDR3 is 13 residues. CDR1 and CDR2 from the germline V gene are SNHLY and FYNNEI. CDR3 in DNA: TGTGCCAGCATGCGGACAAGGCAAGAGACCCAGTACTTC. It encodes CASMRTRQETQYF.

This clone has a single count. The chain employs TRBV24-1 and TRBJ2-5; 7 positions match TRBD1. From germline, CDR1 is KGHDR and CDR2 SFDVKD. The CDR3 consists of 15 residues. J gave up 4 bases and V 2 bases, and 6 bases lay outside the gene matches. The DNA of the CDR3 is TGTGCCACCAGTGATTCGAGGGGGCCTGGAGAGACCCAGTACTTC. Translating it yields CATSDSRGPGETQYF.